Below are 12 T cell receptor beta chains sequenced from a single sample in a study of OX40 agonist ivuxolimab in advanced cancers. Sequenced by immunoSEQ multiplex PCR; TCRdb stores in-frame clones only, minus some. The sample has some 76,000 clones, around four fifths seen once. Sequencing used CD4+ or CD8+ T cells sorted from blood, obtained in a trial of the OX40 agonist ivuxolimab. The origin of the receptors is an adult with an advanced solid tumor such as melanoma, head and neck, liver or kidney cancer.

The chain combines TRBV5-1 with TRBJ1-5, with D unclear. Trimming cost V 4 bases and J 5 bases, with 13 bases left between them. The CDR3 runs 14 residues. The V gene's germline CDR1 is SGHRS and CDR2 YFSETQ. As DNA, the CDR3 is TGCGCCAGCAGCGCCAACGGGCAGGATCAGCCCCAGCATTTT. Protein: CASSANGQDQPQHF.

The chain carries TRBV10-1 and TRBJ1-5; the D gene is possibly TRBD1 (6 bases). The CDR3 has 16 amino acids. CDR1 and CDR2 from the germline V gene are WNHNN and SYGVQD (reference sequence). The germline V and J ends were trimmed by 3 bases and 0 bases, with 12 bases remaining between them. CDR3 amino acids: CASSEDRTNSNQPQHF. The CDR3 DNA sequence: TGCGCCAGCAGTGAAGACAGGACCAATAGCAATCAGCCCCAGCATTTT.

The V gene is TRBV7-8, the J gene TRBJ2-1; no firm D call. Trimming took 5 bases from V and 7 from J, leaving 12 bases between them. Germline loops: CDR1 SGHVS, CDR2 FQNEAQ. The CDR3 is made up of 13 amino acids. DNA for the CDR3: TGTGCCAGCAGCCACAGAAACCAAAATGAGCAGTTCTTC. It specifies CASSHRNQNEQFF.

The chain recombines TRBV5-1 with TRBJ2-1; D remains unclear. CDR3 length: 15 amino acids. Germline CDR1 reads SGHRS; CDR2 reads YFSETQ. V was trimmed by 0 bases and J by 0 bases, leaving 7 bases between them. CDR3 sequence: CASSLGPDSYNEQFF. CDR3 nucleotides: TGCGCCAGCAGCTTGGGGCCAGACTCCTACAATGAGCAGTTCTTC. The full variable domain, its missing parts supplied by reference TRBV5-1 and TRBJ2-1, is KAGVTQTPRYLIKTRGQQVTLSCSPISGHRSVSWYQQTPGQGLQFLFEYFSETQRNKGNFPGRFSGRQFSNSRSEMNVSTLELGDSALYLCASSLGPDSYNEQFFGPGTRLTVL.

The rearrangement uses TRBV9 and TRBJ2-7; possible D gene TRBD1, 6 bases. With 1 base removed from V and 2 bases from J, the gap between germline ends came to 16 bases. The length of the CDR3 is 16 residues. Germline-derived CDR1 and CDR2 are SGDLS and YYNGEE. CDR3 nucleotides: TGTGCCAGCAGCGTAACTACGGACAGCCATACCTACGAGCAGTACTTC. This sequence encodes CASSVTTDSHTYEQYF.

V gene TRBV6-1 combines with J gene TRBJ2-7; weak D call: TRBD2 (5 bases). Looked up from germline, CDR1 is MNHNS and CDR2 is SASEGT. The CDR3 is 14 residues long. The V and J ends lost 7 bases and 2 bases respectively, with 15 bases between them. CDR3 bases: TGTGCCAGCAACCCCCTAGCAGCTACCTACGAGCAGTACTTC. This codes for CASNPLAATYEQYF.

This rearrangement joins TRBV5-4 to TRBJ2-5; TRBD1 might be the D (5 bases). V was trimmed by 0 bases and J by 7 bases, leaving 13 bases between them. This CDR3 comprises 14 residues. Germline V gene lookup returns CDR1 SGHNT and CDR2 YYREEE (reference sequence). The CDR3 protein is CASSLDRFPGTQYF. CDR3 nucleotide sequence: TGTGCCAGCAGCTTGGACAGGTTCCCAGGGACCCAGTACTTC. Variable domain in full (rest from reference TRBV5-4 and TRBJ2-5): ETGVTQSPTHLIKTRGQQVTLRCSSQSGHNTVSWYQQALGQGPQFIFQYYREEENGRGNFPPRFSGLQFPNYSSELNVNALELDDSALYLCASSLDRFPGTQYFGPGTRLLVL.

The rearrangement uses TRBV27 and TRBJ2-7; perhaps TRBD2 as D (5 bases). V lost 5 bases and J lost 1, with 12 bases in between. This CDR3 is 14 amino acids long. Germline V gene data show CDR1 as MNHEY and CDR2 as SMNVEV (reference sequence). The CDR3: CASSGGLGSYEQYF. The CDR3, as DNA: TGTGCCAGCAGTGGAGGCCTGGGTTCCTACGAGCAGTACTTC.

The chain links TRBV5-5 to TRBJ2-1; TRBD2 matches at 12 bases. J was trimmed by 6 bases and V by 2 bases; bases with no gene match: 3. The CDR3 has 15 residues. CDR1 and CDR2 (germline): SGHKS, YYEKEE (reference sequence). The CDR3, as DNA: TGTGCCAGCAGCTTACTGGGACTAGCGGGCAATGAGCAGTTCTTC. It codes for CASSLLGLAGNEQFF.

The chain has TRBV21-1 and TRBJ2-4. TRBV21-1 is a pseudogene segment. This CDR3 spans 17 amino acids. Here the CDR3 DNA reads TGTGCCAGCCAATCCCTGGGTCTAAGCGTAGGAAGGGACATTCAGTACTTC. Protein sequence: CASQSLGLSVGRDIQYF.

The V gene is TRBV5-6, the J gene TRBJ2-7; D may be TRBD2 (7 bases). The V gene lost 9 bases and the J gene lost 7 bases, with 23 bases spanning the gap. The germline V gene has CDR1 SGHDT and CDR2 YYEEEE. The length of the CDR3 is 14 residues. The CDR3 DNA reads TGTGCCACCGGGCGGGGGCCCGGAATAATGGAGCAGTACTTC. This sequence encodes CATGRGPGIMEQYF.

The chain carries TRBV18 and TRBJ1-3, with no clear D. The V gene lost 2 bases and the J gene lost 2 bases, with 13 bases spanning the gap. This CDR3 contains 16 residues. In germline, CDR1 is KGHSH, CDR2 LQKENI. The CDR3 DNA sequence: TGTGCCAGCTCACCAAGGCGCCCAGACACTGGAAACACCATATATTTT. Translating gives CASSPRRPDTGNTIYF.